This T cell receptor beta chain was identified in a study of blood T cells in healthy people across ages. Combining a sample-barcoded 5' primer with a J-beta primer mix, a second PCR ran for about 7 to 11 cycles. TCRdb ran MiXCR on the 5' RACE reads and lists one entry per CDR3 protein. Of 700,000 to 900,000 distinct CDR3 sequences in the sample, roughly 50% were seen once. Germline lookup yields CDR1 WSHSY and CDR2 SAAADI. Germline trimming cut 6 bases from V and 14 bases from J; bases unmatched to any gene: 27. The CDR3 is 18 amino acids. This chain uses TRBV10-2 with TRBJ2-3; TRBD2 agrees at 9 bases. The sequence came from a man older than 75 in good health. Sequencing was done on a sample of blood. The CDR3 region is CASSPSVAGALRHRYAYF. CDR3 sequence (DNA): TGCGCCAGCAGCCCCTCGGTAGCGGGAGCCCTTCGGCACAGATACGCGTATTTT.